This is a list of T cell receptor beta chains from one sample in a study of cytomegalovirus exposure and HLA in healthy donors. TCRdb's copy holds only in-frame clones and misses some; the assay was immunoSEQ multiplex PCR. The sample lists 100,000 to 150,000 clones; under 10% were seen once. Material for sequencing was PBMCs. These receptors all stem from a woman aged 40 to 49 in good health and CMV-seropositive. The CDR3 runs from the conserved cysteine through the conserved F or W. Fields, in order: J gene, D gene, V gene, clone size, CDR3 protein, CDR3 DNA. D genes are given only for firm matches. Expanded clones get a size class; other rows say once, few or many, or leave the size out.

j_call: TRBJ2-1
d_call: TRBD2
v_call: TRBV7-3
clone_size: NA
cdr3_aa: CASSLGRLAGDNEQFF
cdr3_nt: TGTGCCAGCAGCTTAGGTAGGCTAGCGGGGGACAATGAGCAGTTCTTC

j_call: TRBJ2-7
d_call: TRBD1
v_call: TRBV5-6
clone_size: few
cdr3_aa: CASSLVPGRGNEQYF
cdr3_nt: TGTGCCAGCAGCTTGGTACCCGGCAGGGGGAACGAGCAGTACTTC

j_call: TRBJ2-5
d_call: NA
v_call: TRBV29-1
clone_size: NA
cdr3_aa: CSAKRGGGQETQYF
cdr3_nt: TGCAGCGCAAAAAGGGGGGGAGGGCAAGAGACCCAGTACTTC

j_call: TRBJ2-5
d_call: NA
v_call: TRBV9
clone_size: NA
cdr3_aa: CASSPGSDISMGTQYF
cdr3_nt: TGTGCCAGCAGCCCGGGGAGCGATATTTCCATGGGGACCCAGTACTTC

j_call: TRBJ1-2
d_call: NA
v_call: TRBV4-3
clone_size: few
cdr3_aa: CASSQDYRGANYGYTF
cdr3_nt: TGCGCCAGCAGCCAAGATTATCGGGGGGCTAACTATGGCTACACCTTC

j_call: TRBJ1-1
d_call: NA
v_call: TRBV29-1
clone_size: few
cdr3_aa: CSVQGNTEAFF
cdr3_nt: TGCAGCGTGCAGGGGAATACTGAAGCTTTCTTT

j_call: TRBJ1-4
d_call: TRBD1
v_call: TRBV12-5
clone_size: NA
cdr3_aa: CASGLARQGAHEKLFF
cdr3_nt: TGTGCTAGTGGTTTGGCACGACAGGGGGCACATGAAAAACTGTTTTTT

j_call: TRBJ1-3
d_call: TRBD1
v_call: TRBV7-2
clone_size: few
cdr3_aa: CASRTGTGGLSSGNTIYF
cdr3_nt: TGTGCCAGCAGAACCGGGACAGGGGGCCTGAGCTCTGGAAACACCATATATTTT

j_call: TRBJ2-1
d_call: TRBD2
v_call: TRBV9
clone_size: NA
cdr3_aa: CASSVLAGGNNEQFF
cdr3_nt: TGTGCCAGCAGCGTCCTAGCGGGGGGGAACAATGAGCAGTTCTTC

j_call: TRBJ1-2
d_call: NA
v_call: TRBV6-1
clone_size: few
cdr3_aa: CASSEAKEGYYGYTF
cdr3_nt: TGTGCCAGCAGTGAAGCAAAAGAGGGTTACTATGGCTACACCTTC

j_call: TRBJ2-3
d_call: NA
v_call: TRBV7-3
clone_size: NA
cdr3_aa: CASSKVGGGGSTQYF
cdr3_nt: TGTGCCAGCAGTAAAGTGGGCGGTGGGGGCAGTACGCAGTATTTT

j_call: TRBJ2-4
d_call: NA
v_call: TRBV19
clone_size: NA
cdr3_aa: CASSRDIAKNIQYF
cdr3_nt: TGTGCCAGTAGTCGGGACATAGCCAAAAACATTCAGTACTTC

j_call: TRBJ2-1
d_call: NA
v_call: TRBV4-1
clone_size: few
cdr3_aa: CASSLLGGGRFF
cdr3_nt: TGCGCCAGCAGCCTACTGGGGGGGGGCCGGTTCTTC

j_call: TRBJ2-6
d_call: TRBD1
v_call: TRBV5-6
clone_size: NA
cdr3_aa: CASSPGQGKSGANVLTF
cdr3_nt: TGTGCCAGCAGCCCGGGACAGGGAAAGTCTGGGGCCAACGTCCTGACTTTC

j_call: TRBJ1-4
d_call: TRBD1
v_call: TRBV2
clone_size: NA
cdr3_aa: CASRGTGIYVKLFF
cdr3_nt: TGTGCCAGCAGGGGGACAGGGATCTATGTAAAACTGTTTTTT

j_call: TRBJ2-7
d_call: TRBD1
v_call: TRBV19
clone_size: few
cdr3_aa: CASGLTGQGVYEQYF
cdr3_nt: TGTGCCAGTGGACTTACGGGACAGGGTGTGTACGAGCAGTACTTC

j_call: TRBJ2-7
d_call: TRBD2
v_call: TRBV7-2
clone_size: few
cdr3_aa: CASSLLSGGAGHEQYF
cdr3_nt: TGTGCCAGCAGCTTACTAAGCGGGGGGGCGGGCCACGAGCAGTACTTC

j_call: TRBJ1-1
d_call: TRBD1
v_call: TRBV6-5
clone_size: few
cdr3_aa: CASSYGQGMNTEAFF
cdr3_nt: TGTGCCAGCAGTTACGGACAGGGGATGAACACTGAAGCTTTCTTT

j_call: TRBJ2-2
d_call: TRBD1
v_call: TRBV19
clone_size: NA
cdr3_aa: CASSISRDRPGELFF
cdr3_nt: TGTGCCAGTAGTATTTCCCGGGACAGGCCCGGGGAGCTGTTTTTT

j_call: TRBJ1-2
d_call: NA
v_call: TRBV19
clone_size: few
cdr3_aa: CASEGDYGYTF
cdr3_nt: TGTGCCTCGGAAGGGGATTATGGCTACACCTTC

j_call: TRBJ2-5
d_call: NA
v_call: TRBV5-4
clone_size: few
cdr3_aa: CASGEGGTQYF
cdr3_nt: TGTGCCAGCGGTGAAGGGGGGACCCAGTACTTC

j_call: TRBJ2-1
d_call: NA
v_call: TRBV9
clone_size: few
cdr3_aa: CASSVGQGPYNEQFF
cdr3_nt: TGTGCCAGCAGCGTAGGTCAGGGCCCCTACAATGAGCAGTTCTTC

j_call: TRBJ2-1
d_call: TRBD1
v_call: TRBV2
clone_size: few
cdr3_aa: CASRRTGGDNEQFF
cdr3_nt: TGTGCCAGCAGGAGGACAGGGGGAGACAATGAGCAGTTCTTC

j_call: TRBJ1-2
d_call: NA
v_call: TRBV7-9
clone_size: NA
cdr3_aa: CASSPQDRVLSHTF
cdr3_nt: TGTGCCAGCAGCCCACAAGACAGAGTTCTATCCCACACCTTC

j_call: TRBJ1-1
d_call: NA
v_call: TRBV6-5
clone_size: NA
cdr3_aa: CASSTGIEAFF
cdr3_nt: TGTGCCAGCAGTACAGGCATTGAAGCTTTCTTT

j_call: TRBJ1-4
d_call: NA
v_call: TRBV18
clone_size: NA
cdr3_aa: CASSRSSNEKLFF
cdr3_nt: TGTGCCAGCTCACGCAGTTCGAATGAAAAACTGTTTTTT

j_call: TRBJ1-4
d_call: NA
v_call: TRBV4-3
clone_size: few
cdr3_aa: CASSQDGRVGNEKLFF
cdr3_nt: TGCGCCAGCAGCCAAGATGGGCGGGTGGGTAATGAAAAACTGTTTTTT

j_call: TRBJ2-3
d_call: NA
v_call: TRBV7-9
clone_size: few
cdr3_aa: CASSEGLAEFTDTQYF
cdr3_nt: TGTGCCAGCAGCGAAGGATTAGCGGAATTCACAGATACGCAGTATTTT

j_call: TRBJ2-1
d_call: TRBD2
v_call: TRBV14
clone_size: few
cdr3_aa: CASSQLDQRGYNEQFF
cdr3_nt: TGTGCCAGCAGCCAATTGGACCAGCGGGGGTACAATGAGCAGTTCTTC

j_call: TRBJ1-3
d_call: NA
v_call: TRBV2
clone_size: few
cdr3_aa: CASSAPSNGGGNTIYF
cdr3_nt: TGTGCCAGCAGTGCACCATCCAACGGAGGTGGAAACACCATATATTTT

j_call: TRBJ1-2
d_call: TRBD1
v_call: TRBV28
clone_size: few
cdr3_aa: CATIGTGGVYGYTF
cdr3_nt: TGTGCCACCATTGGGACAGGGGGTGTCTATGGCTACACCTTC

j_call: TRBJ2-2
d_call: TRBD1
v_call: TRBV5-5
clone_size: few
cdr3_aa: CASSSVPGQERTGELFF
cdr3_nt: TGTGCCAGCAGCTCCGTCCCGGGACAGGAGCGAACCGGGGAGCTGTTTTTT

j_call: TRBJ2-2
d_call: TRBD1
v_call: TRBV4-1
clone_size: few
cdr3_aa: CASSRMTGGTGELFF
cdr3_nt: TGCGCCAGCAGCCGCATGACAGGGGGGACCGGGGAGCTGTTTTTT

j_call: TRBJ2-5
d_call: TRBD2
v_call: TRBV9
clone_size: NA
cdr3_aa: CASSPGTSGGARVETQYF
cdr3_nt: TGTGCCAGCAGCCCCGGGACTAGCGGGGGGGCCCGTGTAGAGACCCAGTACTTC

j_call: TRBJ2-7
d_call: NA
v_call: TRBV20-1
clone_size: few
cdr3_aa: CSARLTYEQYF
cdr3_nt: TGCAGTGCTAGACTTACCTACGAGCAGTACTTC

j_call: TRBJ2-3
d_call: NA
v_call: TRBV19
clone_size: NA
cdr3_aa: CASMVAGTDTQYF
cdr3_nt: TGTGCCAGTATGGTGGCGGGTACAGATACGCAGTATTTT

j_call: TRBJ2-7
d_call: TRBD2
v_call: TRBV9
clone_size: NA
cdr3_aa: CAGSVSDGGYEQYF
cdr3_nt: TGTGCCGGCAGCGTAAGCGACGGGGGGTACGAGCAGTACTTC

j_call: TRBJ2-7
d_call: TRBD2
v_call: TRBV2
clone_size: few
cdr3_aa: CASGRGGGASEQYF
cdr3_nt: TGTGCCAGCGGTCGCGGCGGGGGGGCTAGTGAGCAGTACTTC

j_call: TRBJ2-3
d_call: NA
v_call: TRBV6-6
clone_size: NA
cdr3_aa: CASSYGVTDTQYF
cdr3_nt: TGTGCCAGCAGTTACGGAGTTACAGATACGCAGTATTTT

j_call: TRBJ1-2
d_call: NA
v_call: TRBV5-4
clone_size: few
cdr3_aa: CASSLEWQNSYGYTF
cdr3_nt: TGTGCCAGCAGCCTTGAATGGCAGAATTCCTATGGCTACACCTTC

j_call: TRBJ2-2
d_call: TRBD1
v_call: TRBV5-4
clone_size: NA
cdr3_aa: CASSVGLRGTGELFF
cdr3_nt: TGTGCCAGCAGCGTTGGACTCAGGGGGACCGGGGAGCTGTTTTTT

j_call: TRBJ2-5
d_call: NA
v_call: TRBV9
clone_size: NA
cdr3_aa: CASSALGGPRETQYF
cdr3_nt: TGTGCCAGCAGCGCTCTGGGCGGGCCTAGGGAGACCCAGTACTTC

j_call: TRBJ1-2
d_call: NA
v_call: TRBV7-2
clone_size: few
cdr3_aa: CASSLGSSYGYTF
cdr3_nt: TGTGCCAGCAGCTTAGGGAGCAGCTATGGCTACACCTTC

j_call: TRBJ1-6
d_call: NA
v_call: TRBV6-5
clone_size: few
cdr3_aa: CASSYQGNSPLHF
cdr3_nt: TGTGCCAGCAGTTACCAGGGTAATTCACCCCTCCACTTT

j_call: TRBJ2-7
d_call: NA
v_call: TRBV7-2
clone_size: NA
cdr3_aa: CASSSEGEQYF
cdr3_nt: TGTGCCAGCAGTTCAGAGGGCGAGCAGTACTTC

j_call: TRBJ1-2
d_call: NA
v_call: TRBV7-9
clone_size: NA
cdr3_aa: CASSLLGEEGYTF
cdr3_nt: TGTGCCAGCAGCTTATTAGGGGAAGAAGGCTACACCTTC

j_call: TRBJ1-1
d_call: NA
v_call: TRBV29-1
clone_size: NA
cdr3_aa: CSVSEATEAFF
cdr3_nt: TGCAGCGTTAGCGAGGCCACTGAAGCTTTCTTT

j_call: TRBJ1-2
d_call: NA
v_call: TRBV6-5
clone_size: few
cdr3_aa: CASSYSIVYGYTF
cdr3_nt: TGTGCCAGCAGTTACTCCATTGTTTATGGCTACACCTTC

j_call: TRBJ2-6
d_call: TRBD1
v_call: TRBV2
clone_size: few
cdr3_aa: CASSLTGSGANVLTF
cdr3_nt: TGTGCCAGCAGTCTGACAGGGTCCGGGGCCAACGTCCTGACTTTC

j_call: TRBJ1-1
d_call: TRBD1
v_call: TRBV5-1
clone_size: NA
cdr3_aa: CASSYGQGTEAFF
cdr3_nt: TGCGCCAGCAGCTACGGACAGGGGACTGAAGCTTTCTTT

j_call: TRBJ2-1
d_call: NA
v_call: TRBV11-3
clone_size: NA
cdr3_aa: CASSLTEGPYNEQFF
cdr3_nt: TGTGCCAGCAGCCTAACGGAGGGACCCTACAATGAGCAGTTCTTC

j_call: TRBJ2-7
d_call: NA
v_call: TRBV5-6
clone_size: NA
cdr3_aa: CASSLLGTGSYEQYF
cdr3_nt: TGTGCCAGCAGCTTGTTGGGCACTGGCTCCTACGAGCAGTACTTC

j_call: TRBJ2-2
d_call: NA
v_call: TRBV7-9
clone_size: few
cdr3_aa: CASSPYFPTGELFF
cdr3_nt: TGTGCCAGCAGCCCCTACTTCCCCACCGGGGAGCTGTTTTTT

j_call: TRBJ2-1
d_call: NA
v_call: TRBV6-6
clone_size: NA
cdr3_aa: CASSYFGGANEQFF
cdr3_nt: TGTGCCAGCAGTTACTTTGGAGGGGCCAATGAGCAGTTCTTC

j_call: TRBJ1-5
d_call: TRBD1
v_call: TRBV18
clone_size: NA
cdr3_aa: CASSPGTGEGQPQHF
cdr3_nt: TGTGCCAGCTCACCTGGGACAGGGGAGGGTCAGCCCCAGCATTTT

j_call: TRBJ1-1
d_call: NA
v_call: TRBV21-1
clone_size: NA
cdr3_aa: CASSSQDKNTEAFF
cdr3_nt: TGTGCCAGCAGCTCACAGGACAAGAACACTGAAGCTTTCTTT

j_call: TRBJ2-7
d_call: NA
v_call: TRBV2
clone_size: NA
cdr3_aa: CAAYSSYEQYF
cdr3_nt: TGTGCCGCTTACAGCTCCTACGAGCAGTACTTC

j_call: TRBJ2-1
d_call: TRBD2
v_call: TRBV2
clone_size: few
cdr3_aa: CASSASGTYNEQFF
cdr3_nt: TGTGCCAGCAGTGCTAGCGGAACGTACAATGAGCAGTTCTTC

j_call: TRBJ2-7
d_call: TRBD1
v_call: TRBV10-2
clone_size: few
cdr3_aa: CASSDSGQGAREQYF
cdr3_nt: TGCGCCAGCAGTGACTCGGGACAGGGGGCGCGGGAGCAGTACTTC